The source of this T cell receptor beta chain is a study of lymphopenia after photon versus proton radiotherapy. General study points: Larger post-nadir TCR diversity loss correlated inversely with survival in deceased patients. After the lymphocyte nadir, photon-treated repertoires showed oligoclonal expansion, especially of CD8+ Temra cells.

Assay: immunoSEQ multiplex PCR; the TCRdb copy retains only in-frame clones and omits some. The sample holds 25,000 to 30,000 clones; approximately 85% are singletons and the top ten take approximately 29%. This clone was seen a handful of times. Its target is unknown. The sequencing used peripheral blood, collected from a patient treated with photon-based radiotherapy. The TCR was taken from a man aged 45-65 years with gastric cancer.

Here the CDR3 DNA reads TGTGCCAGCACAGAAATATTCACCGGGGAGCTGTTTTTT. It translates to CASTEIFTGELFF. The chain uses TRBV6-6 and TRBJ2-2; D gene uncertain. This CDR3 spans 13 amino acids. V lost 7 bases and J 4 bases, leaving 10 bases between the germline ends. Germline CDR1 and CDR2: MNHNY and SVGAGI (reference sequence).